Sequencing of this T cell receptor (beta chain) was carried out in a study of blood T cell repertoires in COVID-19. As for the study in general: COVID-19 samples collected from the United States, Italy and Spain covered acute and convalescent phases.

The germline V gene has CDR1 KGHSH and CDR2 LQKENI. The CDR3 is 15 amino acids. Trimming at V came to 3 bases and at J to 5 bases, leaving 7 bases not matched to a gene. Here immunoSEQ multiplex PCR was the method, and the copy in TCRdb shows in-frame clones only, minus some. The sample yields some 300,000 clones, roughly 88% seen once. The TCR comes from a woman in her twenties or thirties who had recovered from COVID-19. This sequence joins TRBV18 and TRBJ1-2; TRBD1 matches at 9 bases. What was sequenced was PBMCs or T cells enriched from blood (not recorded which). DNA for the CDR3: TGTGCCAGCTCACCCGAGGACAGGGGAAGGTATGGCTACACCTTC. Residues: CASSPEDRGRYGYTF.